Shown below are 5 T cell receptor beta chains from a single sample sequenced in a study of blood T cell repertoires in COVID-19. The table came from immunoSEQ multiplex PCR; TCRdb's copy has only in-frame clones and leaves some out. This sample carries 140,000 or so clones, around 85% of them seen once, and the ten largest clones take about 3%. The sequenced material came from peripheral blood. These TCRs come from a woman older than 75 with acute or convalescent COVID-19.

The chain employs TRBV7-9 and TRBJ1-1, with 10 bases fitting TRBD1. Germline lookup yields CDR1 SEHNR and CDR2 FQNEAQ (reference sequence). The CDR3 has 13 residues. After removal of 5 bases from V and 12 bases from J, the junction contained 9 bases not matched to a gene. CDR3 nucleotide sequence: TGTGCCAGCAGCCACACCGGGACAGGGGTGACTTTCTTT. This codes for CASSHTGTGVTFF.

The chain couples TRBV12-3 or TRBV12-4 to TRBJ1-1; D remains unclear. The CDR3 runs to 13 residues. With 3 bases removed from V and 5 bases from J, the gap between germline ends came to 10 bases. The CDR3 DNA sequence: TGTGCCAGCAGTTTTGGGTCGGGGACTGAAGCTTTCTTT. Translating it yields CASSFGSGTEAFF.

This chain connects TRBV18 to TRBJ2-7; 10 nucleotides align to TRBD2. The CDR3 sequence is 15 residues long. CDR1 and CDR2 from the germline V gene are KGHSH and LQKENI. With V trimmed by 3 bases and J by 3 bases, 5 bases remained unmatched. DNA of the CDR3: TGTGCCAGCTCACCGACTAGCGGGCAAGGCTACGAGCAGTACTTC. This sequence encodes CASSPTSGQGYEQYF.

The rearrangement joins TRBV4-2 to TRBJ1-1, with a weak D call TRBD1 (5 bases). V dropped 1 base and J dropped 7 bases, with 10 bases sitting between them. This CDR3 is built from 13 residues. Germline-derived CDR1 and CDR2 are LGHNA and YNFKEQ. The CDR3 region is CASSQAAGFEAFF. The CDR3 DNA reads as TGTGCCAGCAGCCAAGCCGCAGGGTTTGAAGCTTTCTTT.

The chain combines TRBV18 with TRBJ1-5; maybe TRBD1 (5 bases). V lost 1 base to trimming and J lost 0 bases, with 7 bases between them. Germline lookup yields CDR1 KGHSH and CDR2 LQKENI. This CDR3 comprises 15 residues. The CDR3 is CASSPQGNSNQPQHF. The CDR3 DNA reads TGTGCCAGCTCACCACAGGGGAATAGCAATCAGCCCCAGCATTTT.